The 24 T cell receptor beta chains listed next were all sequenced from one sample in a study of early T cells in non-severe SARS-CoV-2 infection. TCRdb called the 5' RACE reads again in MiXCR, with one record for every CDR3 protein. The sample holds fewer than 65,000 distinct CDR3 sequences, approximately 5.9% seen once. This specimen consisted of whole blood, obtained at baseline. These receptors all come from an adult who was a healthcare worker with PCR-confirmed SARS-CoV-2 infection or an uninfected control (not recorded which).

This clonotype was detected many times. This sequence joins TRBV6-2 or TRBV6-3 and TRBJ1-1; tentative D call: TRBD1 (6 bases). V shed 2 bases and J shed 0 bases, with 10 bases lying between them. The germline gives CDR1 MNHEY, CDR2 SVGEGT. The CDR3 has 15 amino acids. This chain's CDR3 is CASSYRGLMNTEAFF. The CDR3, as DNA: TGTGCCAGCAGTTACCGGGGGCTGATGAACACTGAAGCTTTCTTT.

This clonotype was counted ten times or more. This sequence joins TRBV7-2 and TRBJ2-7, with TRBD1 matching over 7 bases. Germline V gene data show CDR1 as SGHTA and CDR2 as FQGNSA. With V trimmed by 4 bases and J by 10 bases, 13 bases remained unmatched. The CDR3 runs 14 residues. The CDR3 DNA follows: TGTGCCAGCAGCTCCCCTCCGGGACAGACGTCCCAGTACTTC. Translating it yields CASSSPPGQTSQYF.

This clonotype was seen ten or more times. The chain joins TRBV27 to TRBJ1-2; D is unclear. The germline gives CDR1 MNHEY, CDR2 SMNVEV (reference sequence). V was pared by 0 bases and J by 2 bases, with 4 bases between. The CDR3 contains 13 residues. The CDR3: CASSLSDNYGYTF. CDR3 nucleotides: TGTGCCAGCAGTTTATCAGACAACTATGGCTACACCTTC.

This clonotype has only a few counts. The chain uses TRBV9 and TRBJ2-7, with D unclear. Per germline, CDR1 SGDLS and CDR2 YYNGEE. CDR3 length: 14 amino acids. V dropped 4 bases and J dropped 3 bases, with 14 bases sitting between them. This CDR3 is CASSPYRVGYEQYF. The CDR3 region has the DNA TGTGCCAGCAGCCCTTACAGAGTGGGCTACGAGCAGTACTTC.

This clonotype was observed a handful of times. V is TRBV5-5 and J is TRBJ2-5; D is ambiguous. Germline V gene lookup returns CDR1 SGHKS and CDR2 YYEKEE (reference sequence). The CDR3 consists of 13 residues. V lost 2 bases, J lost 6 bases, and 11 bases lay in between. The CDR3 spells CASSFVHGKTQYF. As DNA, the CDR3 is TGTGCCAGCAGCTTTGTACACGGCAAGACCCAGTACTTC.

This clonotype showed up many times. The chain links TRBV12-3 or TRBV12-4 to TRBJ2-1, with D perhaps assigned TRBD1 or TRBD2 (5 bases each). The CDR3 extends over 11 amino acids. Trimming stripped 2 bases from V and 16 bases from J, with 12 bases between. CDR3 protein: CASSLSGTLFF. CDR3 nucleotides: TGTGCCAGCAGTTTATCGGGGACCCTTTTCTTC.

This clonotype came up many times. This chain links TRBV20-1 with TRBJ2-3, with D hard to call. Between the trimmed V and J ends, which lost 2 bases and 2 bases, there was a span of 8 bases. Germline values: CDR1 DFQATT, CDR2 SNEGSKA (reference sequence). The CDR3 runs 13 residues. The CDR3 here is CSARWVNTDTQYF. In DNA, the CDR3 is TGCAGTGCTAGATGGGTCAACACAGATACGCAGTATTTT.

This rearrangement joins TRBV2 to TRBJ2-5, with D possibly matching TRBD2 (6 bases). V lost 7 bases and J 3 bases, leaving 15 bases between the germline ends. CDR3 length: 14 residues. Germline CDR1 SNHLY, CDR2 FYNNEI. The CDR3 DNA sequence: TGTGCCAGCAACAACTACGGGGGAAAAGAGACCCAGTACTTC. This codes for CASNNYGGKETQYF.

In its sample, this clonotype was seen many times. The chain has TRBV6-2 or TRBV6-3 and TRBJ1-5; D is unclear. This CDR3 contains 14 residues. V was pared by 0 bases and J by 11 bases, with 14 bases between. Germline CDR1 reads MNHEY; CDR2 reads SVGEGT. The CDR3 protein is CASSYSAELGAQHF. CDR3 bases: TGTGCCAGCAGTTACTCGGCAGAGCTCGGGGCCCAGCATTTT.

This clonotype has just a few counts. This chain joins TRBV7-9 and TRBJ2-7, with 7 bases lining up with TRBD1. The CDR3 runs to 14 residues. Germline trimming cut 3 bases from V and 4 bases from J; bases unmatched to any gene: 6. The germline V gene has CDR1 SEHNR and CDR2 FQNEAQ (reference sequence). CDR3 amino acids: CASSFATGYYEQYF. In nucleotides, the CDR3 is TGTGCCAGCAGCTTCGCGACAGGGTATTACGAGCAGTACTTC.

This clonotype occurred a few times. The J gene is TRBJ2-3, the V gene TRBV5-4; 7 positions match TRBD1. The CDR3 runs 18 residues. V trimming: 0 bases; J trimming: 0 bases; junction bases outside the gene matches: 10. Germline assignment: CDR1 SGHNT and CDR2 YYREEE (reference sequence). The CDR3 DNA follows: TGTGCCAGCAGCTTGGGACAGGGAAGTCCCCCGAGCACAGATACGCAGTATTTT. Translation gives CASSLGQGSPPSTDTQYF.

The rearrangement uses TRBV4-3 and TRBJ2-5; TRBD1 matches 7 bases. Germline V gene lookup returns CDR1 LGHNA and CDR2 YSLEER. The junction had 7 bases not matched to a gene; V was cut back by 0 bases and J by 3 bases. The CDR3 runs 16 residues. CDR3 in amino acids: CASSQDLRDSKETQYF. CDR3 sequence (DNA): TGCGCCAGCAGCCAAGATCTACGGGACAGTAAAGAGACCCAGTACTTC.

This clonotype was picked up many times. Written as DNA, the CDR3 is TGCAGCGTTCAACAGGGTTTGAATCAGCCCCAGCATTTT. The encoded protein is CSVQQGLNQPQHF. The V gene is TRBV29-1, the J gene TRBJ1-5; possibly TRBD1 for D (6 bases). Trimming cost V 5 bases and J 4 bases, with 12 bases left between them. This CDR3 is built from 13 residues. Germline CDR1 is SQVTM and CDR2 is ANQGSEA.

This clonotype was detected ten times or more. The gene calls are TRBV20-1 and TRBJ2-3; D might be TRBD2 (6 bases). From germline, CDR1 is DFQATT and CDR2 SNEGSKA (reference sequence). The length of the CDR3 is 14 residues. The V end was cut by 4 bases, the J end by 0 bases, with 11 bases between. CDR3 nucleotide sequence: TGCAGTGCTACCCCTGGGACTAGCACAGATACGCAGTATTTT. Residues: CSATPGTSTDTQYF.

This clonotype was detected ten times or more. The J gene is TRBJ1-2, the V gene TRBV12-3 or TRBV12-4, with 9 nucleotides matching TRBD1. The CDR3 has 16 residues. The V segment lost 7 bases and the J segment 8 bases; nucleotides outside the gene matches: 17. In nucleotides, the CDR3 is TGTGCCAGCAATACTCCGGGACAGGGCGTGCTTGGCGGCTACACCTTC. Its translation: CASNTPGQGVLGGYTF.

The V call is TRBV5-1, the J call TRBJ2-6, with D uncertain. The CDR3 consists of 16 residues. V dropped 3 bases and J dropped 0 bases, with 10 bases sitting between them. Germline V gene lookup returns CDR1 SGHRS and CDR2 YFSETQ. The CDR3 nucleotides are TGCGCCAGCAGCTCGCTTAGAGGCTCTGGGGCCAACGTCCTGACTTTC. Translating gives CASSSLRGSGANVLTF.

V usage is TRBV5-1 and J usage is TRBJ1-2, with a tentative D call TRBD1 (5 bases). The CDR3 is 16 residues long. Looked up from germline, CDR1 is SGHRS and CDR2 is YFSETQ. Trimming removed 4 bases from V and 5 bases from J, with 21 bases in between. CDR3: CASSDGDSPRLYGYTF. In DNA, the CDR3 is TGCGCCAGCAGCGACGGAGACAGTCCCCGACTATATGGCTACACCTTC.

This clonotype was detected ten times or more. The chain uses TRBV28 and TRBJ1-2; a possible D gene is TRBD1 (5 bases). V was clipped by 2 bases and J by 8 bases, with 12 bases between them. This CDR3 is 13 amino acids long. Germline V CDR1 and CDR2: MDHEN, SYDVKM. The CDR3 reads CASSLTGRRGYTF. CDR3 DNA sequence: TGTGCCAGCAGTTTAACGGGGCGCCGAGGCTACACCTTC.

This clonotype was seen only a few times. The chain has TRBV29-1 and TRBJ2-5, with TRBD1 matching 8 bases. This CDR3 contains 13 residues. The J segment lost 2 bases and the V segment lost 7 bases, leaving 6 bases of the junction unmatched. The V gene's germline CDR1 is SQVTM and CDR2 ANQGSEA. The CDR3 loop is CSGAHRGQETQYF. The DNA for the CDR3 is TGCAGCGGGGCCCACAGGGGGCAAGAGACCCAGTACTTC.

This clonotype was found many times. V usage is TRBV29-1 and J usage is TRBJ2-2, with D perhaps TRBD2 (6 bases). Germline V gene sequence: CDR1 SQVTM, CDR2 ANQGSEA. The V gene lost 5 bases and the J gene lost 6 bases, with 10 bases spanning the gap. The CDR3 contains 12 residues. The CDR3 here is CSVLGDSGELFF. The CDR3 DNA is TGCAGCGTTTTAGGGGACTCCGGGGAGCTGTTTTTT.

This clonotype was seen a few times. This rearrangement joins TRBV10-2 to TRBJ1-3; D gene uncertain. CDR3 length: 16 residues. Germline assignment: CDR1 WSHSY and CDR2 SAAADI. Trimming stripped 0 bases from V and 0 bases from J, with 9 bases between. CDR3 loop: CASSESPGNSGNTIYF. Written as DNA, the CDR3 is TGCGCCAGCAGTGAGTCGCCGGGGAACTCTGGAAACACCATATATTTT.

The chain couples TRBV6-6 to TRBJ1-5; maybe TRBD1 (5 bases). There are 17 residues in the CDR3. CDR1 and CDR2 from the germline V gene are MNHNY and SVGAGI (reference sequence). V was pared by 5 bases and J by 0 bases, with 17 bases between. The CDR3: CASSPSGAGPSNQPQHF. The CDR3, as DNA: TGTGCCAGCAGTCCCTCCGGTGCAGGGCCTAGCAATCAGCCCCAGCATTTT.

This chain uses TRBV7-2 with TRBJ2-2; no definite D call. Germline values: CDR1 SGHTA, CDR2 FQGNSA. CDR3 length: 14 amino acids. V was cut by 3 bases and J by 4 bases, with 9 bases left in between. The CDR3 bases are TGTGCCAGCAGCTTCAATTTTGGCACCGGGGAGCTGTTTTTT. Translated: CASSFNFGTGELFF.

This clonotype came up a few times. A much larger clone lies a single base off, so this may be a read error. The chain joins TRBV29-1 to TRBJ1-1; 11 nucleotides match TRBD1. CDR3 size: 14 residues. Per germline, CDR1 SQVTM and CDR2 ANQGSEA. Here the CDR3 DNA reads TGCGGCGTTGCGTACGGGACAGGGGGCACTGAAGCTTTCTTT. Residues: CGVAYGTGGTEAFF.